This T cell receptor beta chain was sequenced for a study of cytomegalovirus exposure and HLA in healthy donors. Overall study results and limits: It was 160 or so TCR beta chains that were listed as cytomegalovirus-associated. The classifier reportedly diagnosed cytomegalovirus status with high specificity and sensitivity. Rarity characterized most TCR sequences, yet some public TCRs appeared in many donors.

A note on this clone: Antigen specificity is unknown.

Sequencing was performed with immunoSEQ multiplex PCR; in TCRdb, only in-frame clones are kept and a portion is missing. The sample holds about 200,000 clones; about 81% are singletons and the top ten take around 1.3%. CDR1 and CDR2 (germline): SGHVS, FQNEAQ. CDR3 length: 16 amino acids. V was cut by 2 bases and J by 4 bases, with 15 bases left in between. Sequencing input: PBMCs. The sequence was obtained from a woman aged 25 to 39 in good health and CMV-seronegative. The genes are TRBV7-8 and TRBJ2-1; the D gene is possibly TRBD2 (6 bases). Here the CDR3 DNA reads TGTGCCAGCAGCTTACACCCCGGGAGTATGTACAATGAGCAGTTCTTC. This sequence encodes CASSLHPGSMYNEQFF.